These 27 T cell receptor beta chains originate from one sample sequenced in a study of blood T cell repertoires in COVID-19 (dated by TCRdb to about 2020). Preparation of the library involved the immunoSEQ multiplex PCR assay. TCRdb's version of the immuneACCESS table is confined to in-frame rearrangements and falls short of the full clone set. An unresolved V gene accounts for under half of the shortfall where checked; the remainder is of unknown origin. The sample table shows about 200,000 clones, and approximately 85% are seen once. Approximately 5.2% of the sample comes from the top ten. Sample: peripheral blood. Receptors originate from a woman in her seventies with COVID-19, enrolled during active disease.

This clone was counted only a few times. The rearrangement uses TRBV28 and TRBJ2-1; D remains unclear. The CDR3 is made up of 11 amino acids. V was trimmed by 3 bases and J by 10 bases, leaving 7 bases between them. CDR1 is MDHEN, CDR2 SYDVKM, per germline. CDR3 sequence (DNA): TGTGCCAGCAGTTTGAGGCGGGAGCAGTTCTTC. Protein product: CASSLRREQFF.

Only one count was recorded for this clone. J is TRBJ2-7 and V is TRBV30; a weak D match, TRBD2 (5 bases). V lost 0 bases and J lost 5, with 14 bases in between. Germline-derived CDR1 and CDR2 are GTSNPN and SVGIG (reference sequence). CDR3 size: 14 residues. CDR3 bases: TGTGCCTGGAGTGTAGGGAGTAGCGTGAACGAGCAGTACTTC. This encodes CAWSVGSSVNEQYF.

The table lists this clone with a count of one. The chain carries TRBV3-1 (or the pseudogene TRBV3-2) and TRBJ1-5; D remains ambiguous. Trimming took off 4 bases at V and 4 bases at J, with 11 bases between the two ends. The CDR3 consists of 14 residues. Per the germline V gene, CDR1 is LGHDT and CDR2 is YNNKEL (reference sequence). The chain's CDR3 is CASSPRNRNQPQHF. CDR3 DNA: TGTGCCAGCAGCCCTAGAAATCGAAATCAGCCCCAGCATTTT.

The rearrangement links TRBV7-2 to TRBJ2-1; TRBD2 is a possible D gene (6 bases). CDR1 and CDR2 from the germline V gene are SGHTA and FQGNSA. This CDR3 region has 15 residues. V dropped 5 bases and J dropped 4 bases, with 15 bases sitting between them. CDR3 in DNA: TGTGCCAGCAGCAATGGTGTGGCGGGGTACAATGAGCAGTTCTTC. This codes for CASSNGVAGYNEQFF.

The J gene is TRBJ1-1, the V gene TRBV7-3; D uncertain. Germline loops: CDR1 SGHTA, CDR2 FQGTGA. The V end lost 5 bases, the J end lost 2 bases, and 9 bases lay between the germline ends. CDR3 length: 13 amino acids. CDR3 residues: CASSHHLNTEAFF. DNA for the CDR3: TGTGCCAGCAGCCACCATCTAAACACTGAAGCTTTCTTT.

The rearrangement joins TRBV3-1 (or the pseudogene TRBV3-2) to TRBJ1-4; 12 bases agree with TRBD1. CDR3 length: 17 residues. J gave up 8 bases and V 4 bases, and 11 bases lay outside the gene matches. Germline lookup yields CDR1 LGHDT and CDR2 YNNKEL (reference sequence). Written as DNA, the CDR3 is TGTGCCAGCAGCCCGAGGGGACAGGGGGCGCATTGGGAAAAACTGTTTTTT. This translates into CASSPRGQGAHWEKLFF.

A few counts support this clone. This chain links TRBV12-5 with TRBJ2-7; 8 bases align to TRBD1. Germline V gene sequence: CDR1 LGHNT, CDR2 FRNRAP. The CDR3 consists of 16 residues. The V gene end was trimmed by 0 bases and the J gene end by 3 bases; junction bases not matched to a gene: 7. In nucleotides, the CDR3 is TGTGCTAGTGGTTTGGTCGACAGGGGAGAAGACTACGAGCAGTACTTC. It encodes CASGLVDRGEDYEQYF.

The chain has TRBV3-1 (or the pseudogene TRBV3-2) and TRBJ2-7; D may be TRBD1 (6 bases). Looked up from germline, CDR1 is LGHDT and CDR2 is YNNKEL (reference sequence). The germline V and J ends were trimmed by 4 bases and 3 bases, with 10 bases remaining between them. The CDR3 runs to 13 residues. The CDR3 loop reads CASSRTEYYEQYF. The CDR3 DNA sequence: TGTGCCAGCAGCCGGACAGAATACTACGAGCAGTACTTC.

The CDR3 here is CASSSRTAQGSPLHF. Written as DNA, the CDR3 is TGTGCCAGCAGCTCCCGGACAGCCCAGGGTTCACCCCTCCACTTT. This sequence joins TRBV5-4 and TRBJ1-6, with D possibly TRBD1 on 6 matching bases. Germline CDR1 and CDR2: SGHNT and YYREEE (reference sequence). This CDR3 comprises 15 residues. Trimming took 3 bases from V and 9 from J, leaving 16 bases between them.

V is TRBV27 and J is TRBJ2-1; TRBD1 aligns across 9 bases. V lost 3 bases to trimming and J lost 12 bases; unmatched junction nucleotides: 9. The CDR3 has 14 residues. Per the germline V gene, CDR1 is MNHEY and CDR2 is SMNVEV (reference sequence). CDR3 sequence (DNA): TGTGCCAGCAGTTTGGGACAGGGTACGTCTGGGCAGTTCTTC. It translates to CASSLGQGTSGQFF.

V gene TRBV10-2 combines with J gene TRBJ1-6; 9 nucleotides agree with TRBD1. Germline CDR1 and CDR2: WSHSY and SAAADI. This CDR3 contains 14 residues. The V segment lost 9 bases and the J segment 5 bases; nucleotides outside the gene matches: 5. The DNA of the CDR3 is TGCGCCAGTAACAGGGGGCCGGATAATTCACCCCTCCACTTT. Amino acid sequence: CASNRGPDNSPLHF.

The chain combines TRBV5-1 with TRBJ2-2, with TRBD2 matching over 8 bases. With V trimmed by 0 bases and J by 5 bases, 3 bases remained unmatched. The CDR3 length is 15 residues. Per germline, CDR1 SGHRS and CDR2 YFSETQ. The CDR3 loop reads CASSLAVAGTGELFF. DNA for the CDR3: TGCGCCAGCAGCTTGGCGGTAGCGGGAACCGGGGAGCTGTTTTTT.

The genes are TRBV11-2 and TRBJ1-2, with D possibly matching TRBD1 (5 bases). This CDR3 contains 14 residues. Germline CDR1 reads SGHAT; CDR2 reads FQNNGV. V lost 1 base and J 6 bases, leaving 12 bases between the germline ends. In DNA form, the CDR3 reads TGTGCCAGCAGCTTAGGTGGTTGGGGCGATGGCTACACCTTC. It translates to CASSLGGWGDGYTF.

The V gene is TRBV18, the J gene TRBJ1-2, with a weak D call TRBD1 (5 bases). Germline CDR1 and CDR2: KGHSH and LQKENI. CDR3 length: 14 amino acids. V dropped 1 base and J dropped 0 bases, with 6 bases sitting between them. CDR3 sequence: CASSPQTANYGYTF. The CDR3 nucleotides read TGTGCCAGCTCACCACAGACAGCTAACTATGGCTACACCTTC.

The rearrangement uses TRBV19 and TRBJ1-3; the D is unclear. V was clipped by 5 bases and J by 0 bases, with 29 bases between them. CDR3 length: 21 amino acids. CDR1 is LNHDA and CDR2 is SQIVND in the germline V gene (reference sequence). CDR3 DNA sequence: TGTGCCAGTAGTCCTCACCCCCCGGGAGCGAGAGGTAAAGACTCTGGAAACACCATATATTTT. It is translated as CASSPHPPGARGKDSGNTIYF.

The chain combines TRBV2 with TRBJ1-2, with no clear D. The CDR3 runs 14 residues. With 6 bases removed from V and 5 bases from J, the gap between germline ends came to 16 bases. CDR1 SNHLY and CDR2 FYNNEI come from the germline V gene. DNA for the CDR3: TGTGCCAGCAGCCGGGAGCCTACGACTTATGGCTACACCTTC. Residues: CASSREPTTYGYTF. Supplemented by reference TRBV2 and TRBJ1-2, the full variable domain reads EPEVTQTPSHQVTQMGQEVILRCVPISNHLYFYWYRQILGQKVEFLVSFYNNEISEKSEIFDDQFSVERPDGSNFTLKIRSTKLEDSAMYFCASSREPTTYGYTFGSGTRLTVV.

The rearrangement uses TRBV19 and TRBJ1-1; the D is unclear. The germline V gene has CDR1 LNHDA and CDR2 SQIVND (reference sequence). This CDR3 spans 14 amino acids. Trimming took 0 bases from V and 4 from J, leaving 9 bases between them. In nucleotides, the CDR3 is TGTGCCAGTAGTATAGACAGGAGGAGCACTGAAGCTTTCTTT. Encoded protein: CASSIDRRSTEAFF.

This chain uses TRBV3-1 (or the pseudogene TRBV3-2) with TRBJ2-7, with D tentatively TRBD2 (5 bases). Germline CDR1 LGHDT, CDR2 YNNKEL (reference sequence). The CDR3 runs 14 residues. Between the trimmed V and J ends, which lost 0 bases and 5 bases, there was a span of 11 bases. The CDR3 DNA is TGTGCCAGCAGCCAAGAACTGAGGGCCCACGAGCAGTACTTC. Translated: CASSQELRAHEQYF.

The sample holds one count of this clone. This chain connects TRBV29-1 to TRBJ1-4, with 11 bases aligning to TRBD1. V shed 4 bases, J shed 8 bases, and the junction held 3 bases outside the gene matches. Germline values: CDR1 SQVTM, CDR2 ANQGSEA. The CDR3 consists of 13 residues. The CDR3 region has the DNA TGCAGCGTTGGAGGGACAGGGGGAGAAAAACTGTTTTTT. Amino acids: CSVGGTGGEKLFF.

This clone is a singleton in its sample. The chain recombines TRBV7-9 with TRBJ2-7, with D tentatively TRBD1 (5 bases). Germline values: CDR1 SEHNR, CDR2 FQNEAQ (reference sequence). The germline V and J ends were trimmed by 2 bases and 7 bases, with 9 bases remaining between them. The CDR3 loop spans 12 amino acids. The chain's CDR3 is CASSLSTGEQYF. The CDR3 DNA follows: TGTGCCAGCAGCTTAAGCACAGGAGAGCAGTACTTC.

The J gene is TRBJ2-1, the V gene TRBV24-1, with D tentatively TRBD1 (5 bases). The length of the CDR3 is 13 residues. V shed 5 bases and J shed 5 bases, with 9 bases lying between them. Germline V gene lookup returns CDR1 KGHDR and CDR2 SFDVKD. The CDR3 is CATSVDRNNEQFF. DNA of the CDR3: TGTGCCACCAGTGTAGACAGAAACAATGAGCAGTTCTTC.

The chain employs TRBV28 and TRBJ1-5; 10 nucleotides match TRBD1. J was trimmed by 6 bases and V by 3 bases; bases with no gene match: 5. The germline V gene has CDR1 MDHEN and CDR2 SYDVKM. The CDR3 is 15 amino acids. CDR3 sequence reads: CASSLTDRGTQPQHF. CDR3 nucleotide sequence: TGTGCCAGCAGTTTGACGGACAGGGGGACTCAGCCCCAGCATTTT.

V and J are TRBV3-1 (or the pseudogene TRBV3-2) and TRBJ2-7; 10 bases are a match to TRBD2. The CDR3 covers 14 residues. Per germline, CDR1 LGHDT and CDR2 YNNKEL (reference sequence). The J segment lost 5 bases and the V segment lost 4 bases, leaving 5 bases of the junction unmatched. The CDR3 nucleotides are TGTGCCAGCAGCCTAGCGGGAGGTCAGAACGAGCAGTACTTC. It specifies CASSLAGGQNEQYF.

The V call is TRBV11-2, the J call TRBJ1-3; D might be TRBD1 (5 bases). V gave up 5 bases and J gave up 2 bases, with 16 bases separating them. Germline CDR1 SGHAT, CDR2 FQNNGV. This CDR3 has 16 amino acids. The CDR3 spells CASSAIGQVAGNTIYF. The DNA of the CDR3 is TGTGCCAGCAGCGCGATAGGACAAGTCGCTGGAAACACCATATATTTT.

This clone was detected only once. The V gene is TRBV20-1, the J gene TRBJ1-3; D unclear. Germline V CDR1 and CDR2: DFQATT, SNEGSKA (reference sequence). The length of the CDR3 is 11 residues. Trimming removed 2 bases at V and 9 bases at J, with 8 bases between. The DNA for the CDR3 is TGCAGTGCTAGATACGGAGGCACCATATATTTT. This sequence encodes CSARYGGTIYF.

The V and J genes are TRBV30 and TRBJ1-6, with a tentative D call TRBD1 (6 bases). CDR3 size: 14 residues. Germline CDR1 and CDR2: GTSNPN and SVGIG (reference sequence). V was trimmed by 1 base and J by 6 bases, leaving 10 bases between them. As DNA, the CDR3 is TGTGCCTGGAGTGATGGACAGTTTAATTCACCCCTCCACTTT. Protein sequence: CAWSDGQFNSPLHF.

J is TRBJ2-1 and V is TRBV24-1; D unresolved. Germline CDR1 KGHDR, CDR2 SFDVKD. Trimming shortened V by 3 bases and J by 2 bases, and 10 bases separated the two germline ends. This CDR3 contains 15 residues. In nucleotides, the CDR3 is TGTGCCACCAGTGATACGAGCGTTCCCTACAATGAGCAGTTCTTC. It encodes CATSDTSVPYNEQFF.